These 7 T cell receptor beta chains were all obtained from the same sample, sequenced in a study of T cell responses to AZD1222 COVID-19 vaccine. Generated by immunoSEQ multiplex PCR, the TCRdb table keeps only in-frame clones and is missing some. The data show about 49,000 clones, more than 60% seen once. The specimen comprised peripheral blood, sampled on day 0 of AZD1222 vaccination. These receptors came from an adult in good health.

The rearrangement links TRBV2 to TRBJ2-2; TRBD2 is a possible D gene (5 bases). V was shortened by 0 bases and J by 4 bases, with 6 bases between the two germline ends. Germline V lookup: CDR1 SNHLY, CDR2 FYNNEI. The CDR3 loop spans 14 amino acids. Written as DNA, the CDR3 is TGTGCCAGCAGTGAAGCCGGGGTCACCGGGGAGCTGTTTTTT. Amino acids: CASSEAGVTGELFF.

The chain recombines TRBV6-1 with TRBJ1-4; perhaps TRBD1 as D (6 bases). The CDR3 has 13 amino acids. Germline CDR1 is MNHNS and CDR2 is SASEGT. Trimming cost V 0 bases and J 14 bases, with 13 bases left between them. The CDR3 reads CASSEAPDRPLFF. The DNA for the CDR3 is TGTGCCAGCAGTGAAGCCCCCGACAGGCCGCTGTTTTTT.

The V gene is TRBV15, the J gene TRBJ2-3, with no clear D. From germline, CDR1 is LNHNV and CDR2 YYDKDF (reference sequence). CDR3 size: 15 residues. Trimming stripped 1 base from V and 1 base from J, with 9 bases between. In DNA, the CDR3 is TGTGCCACCAGCAGAGCGGGCGTGGGCACAGATACGCAGTATTTT. It codes for CATSRAGVGTDTQYF. The full variable domain, its missing parts supplied by reference TRBV15 and TRBJ2-3, is DAMVIQNPRYQVTQFGKPVTLSCSQTLNHNVMYWYQQKSSQAPKLLFHYYDKDFNNEADTPDNFQSRRPNTSFCFLDIRSPGLGDTAMYLCATSRAGVGTDTQYFGPGTRLTVL.

This clone was counted between two and nine times. The V and J genes are TRBV11-2 and TRBJ1-6; D is unclear. The germline V gene has CDR1 SGHAT and CDR2 FQNNGV. This CDR3 has 18 amino acids. Trimming left V 1 base short and J 5 bases short, with 18 bases between. The CDR3 region is CASSLVAAGPPDNSPLHF. The CDR3 DNA reads as TGTGCCAGCAGCTTAGTAGCGGCGGGCCCCCCGGATAATTCACCCCTCCACTTT.

The rearrangement uses TRBV4-2 and TRBJ1-1; tentative D call: TRBD1 (5 bases). Germline V gene sequence: CDR1 LGHNA, CDR2 YNFKEQ. The ends were cut back, 1 base at V and 1 base at J, with 10 bases in the middle. This CDR3 is 15 amino acids long. The CDR3 loop is CASSQGVGQNTEAFF. The CDR3, as DNA: TGTGCCAGCAGCCAAGGGGTCGGACAGAACACTGAAGCTTTCTTT.

J is TRBJ2-5 and V is TRBV5-4, with 8 bases identical to TRBD1. With 3 bases clipped from V and 2 bases from J, the junction kept 6 bases outside the gene matches. Per germline, CDR1 SGHNT and CDR2 YYREEE (reference sequence). There are 15 residues in the CDR3. In DNA form, the CDR3 reads TGTGCCAGCAGCTCCGGACAGGGAGAGCAAGAGACCCAGTACTTC. It is translated as CASSSGQGEQETQYF.

The rearrangement links TRBV4-1 to TRBJ1-5; a weak D match, TRBD1 (5 bases). Germline loops: CDR1 MGHRA, CDR2 YSYEKL. CDR3 size: 15 residues. Trimming pared 1 base from V and 7 bases from J, leaving 14 bases between. CDR3 nucleotides: TGCGCCAGCAGCCAAGGAATATTAGGGGACCAGCCCCAGCATTTT. It codes for CASSQGILGDQPQHF.